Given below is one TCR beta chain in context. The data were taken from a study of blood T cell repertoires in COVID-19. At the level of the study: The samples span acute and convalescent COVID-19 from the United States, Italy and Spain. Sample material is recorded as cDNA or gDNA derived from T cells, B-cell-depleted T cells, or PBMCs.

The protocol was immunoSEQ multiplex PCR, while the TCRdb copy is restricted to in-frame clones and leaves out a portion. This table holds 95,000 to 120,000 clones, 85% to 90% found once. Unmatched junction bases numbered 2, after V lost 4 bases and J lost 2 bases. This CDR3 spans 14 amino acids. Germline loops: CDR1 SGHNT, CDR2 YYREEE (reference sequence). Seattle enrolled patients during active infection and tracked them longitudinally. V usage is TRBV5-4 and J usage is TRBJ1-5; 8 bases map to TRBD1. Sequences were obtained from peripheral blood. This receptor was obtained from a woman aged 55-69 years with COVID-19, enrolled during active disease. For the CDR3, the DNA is TGTGCCAGCAGCCAGGGACAGGGCAATCAGCCCCAGCATTTT. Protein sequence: CASSQGQGNQPQHF.